This T cell receptor (beta chain) is from a study of monozygotic twins with inflammatory bowel disease. TCRdb re-called the 5' RACE reads; one entry per CDR3 protein, DNA not given. In all, the sample yields some 450,000 distinct CDR3 sequences. Germline CDR1 SGHRS, CDR2 YFSETQ. The CDR3 is 15 residues long. Skipping T cell sorting, the study isolated total RNA directly from whole blood. The clonotype was recovered from a human donor with ulcerative colitis or Crohn's disease, or a healthy co-twin of an affected twin (not recorded which). The rearrangement uses TRBV5-1 and TRBJ2-3; TCRdb returns TRBD1, unconfirmable since there is no DNA. The sequencing sample was made of blood. The CDR3 reads CASSTSGTSTDTQYF.